The rows below give T cell receptor beta chains drawn from one sample of a study of monozygotic twins with cystic fibrosis. Clones were read by immunoSEQ multiplex PCR, and TCRdb kept only the in-frame ones, dropping some. The sample yields 10,000 to 15,000 clones, approximately 85% seen once. The material sequenced was blood. The receptors stem from a man younger than 35 with cystic fibrosis. CDR3s include the opening cysteine and the closing phenylalanine or tryptophan.

J | V | CDR3
TRBJ2-7 | TRBV5-1 | CASSPEGQTYEQYF
TRBJ2-1 | TRBV7-6 | CASSGASGRVRDEQFF
TRBJ2-3 | TRBV5-5 | CASSLVLGRGTDTQYF
TRBJ1-4 | TRBV5-1 | CASSSQGVNEKLFF
TRBJ1-2 | TRBV6-6 | CASSYRGSPNYGYTF
TRBJ2-3 | TRBV4-3 | CASSQGSENTQYF
TRBJ2-7 | TRBV19 | CASSGQFYEQYF
TRBJ2-1 | TRBV9 | CASSPSGGRQFF
TRBJ2-1 | TRBV7-2 | CASSQGVRVAGSSYNEQFF
TRBJ2-2 | TRBV5-8 | CASSLVSSRDGELFF
TRBJ2-1 | TRBV10-1 | CASSRVQGYEQFF
TRBJ2-7 | TRBV15 | CATSRGGQYEQYF
TRBJ2-5 | TRBV9 | CASSTRQGQETQYF
TRBJ2-7 | TRBV7-2 | CASSPQVAGGGREQYF
TRBJ2-5 | TRBV4-1 | CASSQGQQETQYF
TRBJ2-3 | TRBV6-5 | CASRPTGVGTDTQYF
TRBJ2-7 | TRBV18 | CASSATDYEQYF
TRBJ1-3 | TRBV4-1 | CASSQQGYGNTIYF
TRBJ2-1 | TRBV2 | CASSRTSGINNEQFF
TRBJ1-5 | TRBV6-5 | CASGGRANQPQHF
TRBJ2-6 | TRBV19 | CASRDRSSGANVLTF
TRBJ2-2 | TRBV6-1 | CASSERPGAGVKAAGELFF
TRBJ1-2 | TRBV14 | CASSQDRNNYGYTF
TRBJ1-1 | TRBV29-1 | CSVEDSGGTEAFF
TRBJ1-4 | TRBV7-9 | CASAAQILANEKLFF
TRBJ1-1 | TRBV30 | CACGQPGTGRTFF
TRBJ2-7 | TRBV7-2 | CASSLGPHRVAYEQYF
TRBJ1-3 | TRBV9 | CASSVGTGGNTIYF
TRBJ2-2 | TRBV4-3 | CANRRDRELGELFF
TRBJ2-6 | TRBV7-8 | CASSSRVVGTNVLTF
TRBJ2-3 | TRBV11-2 | CASSHPLGLRTDTQYF
TRBJ2-5 | TRBV7-6 | CASSLGVAGGVETQYF
TRBJ2-7 | TRBV19 | CASRAGGQQYF
TRBJ2-1 | TRBV29-1 | CSADPGGGFYNEQFF
TRBJ2-1 | TRBV28 | CASSLYTNEQFF
TRBJ2-7 | TRBV5-6 | CASSRPGQGYEQYF